One sample yielded the 20 T cell receptor beta chains listed below, sequenced in a study of CD8+CD57+ T cells in acquired aplastic anemia (dated by TCRdb to the late 2010s). The patients picked for sequencing were ones in whom flow cytometry had shown an expansion of CD8+CD57+ cells. The sequencer was an Illumina HiSeq 2000. TCR beta VDJ combination and CDR3 sequence profiling used genomic DNA as the template. The public reads were quality trimmed at Q25 with fastp and then assembled into clones with MiXCR by TCRdb, keeping productive beta chains. For every CDR3 protein sequence, its rows merge into one entry that carries the most common genes and DNA. Recorded for this sample are 200,000 to 300,000 distinct CDR3 sequences; 45% to 50% of them occurred a single time. Approximately 8% of the sample lies in the top ten. Source material: sorted CD4+, CD8+, or CD8+CD57+ T cells (not recorded which) from PBMCs. Receptors originate from a human donor with aplastic anemia.

In its sample, this clonotype was seen a few times. The chain employs TRBV5-1 and TRBJ1-6; no clear D gene. Germline loops: CDR1 SGHRS, CDR2 YFSETQ. The CDR3 length is 18 residues. Trimming left V 3 bases short and J 0 bases short, with 16 bases between. CDR3 sequence: CASSSDTLGHSYNSPLHF. The CDR3 nucleotides are TGCGCCAGCAGCTCAGATACCCTAGGGCACTCCTATAATTCACCCCTCCACTTT.

This clonotype has ten or more counts. The chain recombines TRBV2 with TRBJ2-7, with 7 bases identical to TRBD2. CDR3 length: 16 residues. Germline V lookup: CDR1 SNHLY, CDR2 FYNNEI. V lost 8 bases and J lost 2; bases outside the gene matches: 15. CDR3 protein: CASPISVGEGPYEQYF. For the CDR3, the DNA is TGTGCCAGCCCTATTTCGGTCGGGGAGGGGCCCTACGAGCAGTACTTC.

The V gene is TRBV29-1, the J gene TRBJ2-7; D may be TRBD1 (6 bases). CDR3 size: 12 residues. Germline lookup yields CDR1 SQVTM and CDR2 ANQGSEA. V was cut by 4 bases and J by 2 bases, with 9 bases left in between. CDR3 sequence reads: CSVVQGTYEQYV. The CDR3 DNA reads as TGCAGCGTTGTACAGGGCACCTACGAGCAGTACGTC.

This clonotype was found a few times. The J gene is TRBJ1-2, the V gene TRBV7-9; D ambiguous. Germline V CDR1 and CDR2: SEHNR, FQNEAQ (reference sequence). V gave up 1 base and J gave up 5 bases, with 11 bases separating them. CDR3 length equals 14 residues. The CDR3 bases are TGTGCCAGCAGCTTAGGGGTGACGGGATATGGCTACACCTTC. This translates into CASSLGVTGYGYTF.

This clonotype appeared a few times. V is TRBV27 and J is TRBJ1-1; 9 bases match TRBD1. The CDR3 length is 18 residues. Germline V gene sequence: CDR1 MNHEY, CDR2 SMNVEV (reference sequence). J lost 4 bases, V lost 5 bases, and 17 bases had no gene match. The CDR3 protein is CASSTTIPGQGVGTEAFF. As DNA, the CDR3 is TGTGCCAGCAGTACCACCATCCCGGGACAGGGTGTGGGCACTGAAGCTTTCTTT.

The gene calls are TRBV15 and TRBJ1-5; D is uncertain. The length of the CDR3 is 16 residues. V dropped 0 bases and J dropped 0 bases, with 9 bases sitting between them. From germline, CDR1 is LNHNV and CDR2 YYDKDF (reference sequence). The CDR3 DNA sequence: TGTGCCACCAGCAGAGAGGTAGCGAATAGCAATCAGCCCCAGCATTTT. Amino acids: CATSREVANSNQPQHF.

This clonotype appeared many times. The chain links TRBV6-5 to TRBJ2-5; TRBD1 is a possible D gene (5 bases). V dropped 2 bases and J dropped 8 bases, with 12 bases sitting between them. The CDR3 totals 13 residues. Germline V gives CDR1 MNHEY, CDR2 SVGAGI. The CDR3, as DNA: TGTGCCAGCAGTTACGGACATCGGCGTACCCAGTACTTC. The encoded protein is CASSYGHRRTQYF.

This chain connects TRBV2 to TRBJ1-1, with D unresolved. The CDR3 runs to 14 residues. CDR1 SNHLY and CDR2 FYNNEI come from the germline V gene. Trimming took off 5 bases at V and 2 bases at J, with 12 bases between the two ends. The CDR3 nucleotides are TGTGCCAGCAGTACAGAGGGCCGCAACACTGAAGCTTTCTTT. The encoded protein is CASSTEGRNTEAFF.

V gene TRBV20-1 combines with J gene TRBJ2-7, with D perhaps TRBD2 (6 bases). Per the germline V gene, CDR1 is DFQATT and CDR2 is SNEGSKA (reference sequence). V lost 6 bases, J lost 0 bases, and 12 bases lay in between. This CDR3 comprises 13 residues. CDR3 sequence: CSARRGTSYEQYF. In nucleotides, the CDR3 is TGCAGTGCCCGCCGGGGGACCTCCTACGAGCAGTACTTC.

The chain uses TRBV6-2 or TRBV6-3 and TRBJ2-7; no clear D gene. Germline CDR1 reads MNHEY; CDR2 reads SVGEGT. V was clipped by 2 bases and J by 9 bases, with 17 bases between them. The CDR3 covers 14 residues. The CDR3 is CASSYGLDLDVQYF. CDR3 coding DNA: TGTGCCAGCAGTTACGGTCTGGACCTCGACGTGCAGTACTTC.

This clonotype was found a few times. The V and J genes are TRBV20-1 and TRBJ2-7; the match to TRBD2 covers 11 bases. V gave up 3 bases and J gave up 4 bases; unmatched junction bases: 5. The CDR3 covers 14 residues. Germline loops: CDR1 DFQATT, CDR2 SNEGSKA (reference sequence). The CDR3 coding sequence is TGCAGTGCTAGGAAACTAGCGGGGGATTACGAGCAGTACTTC. Protein sequence: CSARKLAGDYEQYF.

This clonotype was detected only a few times. A much larger clone differs by one base, so this may be a read error. The gene calls are TRBV7-9 and TRBJ2-5, with D possibly being TRBD2 (6 bases). Germline values: CDR1 SEHNR, CDR2 FQNEAQ (reference sequence). With 2 bases removed from V and 2 bases from J, the gap between germline ends came to 15 bases. The CDR3 length is 16 residues. The CDR3 nucleotides read TGTGCCAGCAGCTTATGGGGACTGGGGATACAAGAGACCCAGTACTTC. This sequence encodes CASSLWGLGIQETQYF.

Comment on this clonotype: Germline is not matched at one junction end, which may reflect a read error. This sequence joins TRBV9 and TRBJ2-6; D possibly corresponds to TRBD1 (6 bases). CDR3 length: 11 amino acids. The germline CDR1 and CDR2 sequences are SGDLS and YYNGEE. The CDR3 spells CASSVGQAEAF. The CDR3 nucleotides read TGTGCCAGCAGCGTAGGACAGGCCGAAGCTTTC.

This clonotype turned up a few times. With a much larger clone just one base away, this may be a read error. The chain combines TRBV12-3 or TRBV12-4 with TRBJ1-2; no definite D call. This CDR3 region has 14 residues. CDR3 nucleotides: TGTGCCAGCGGTTTTATTGACCGGAGGTATGGCTACACCTTC. It translates to CASGFIDRRYGYTF.

The genes are TRBV7-2 and TRBJ2-7; possibly TRBD1 for D (5 bases). Germline V lookup: CDR1 SGHTA, CDR2 FQGNSA. The CDR3 totals 14 residues. V gave up 5 bases and J gave up 0 bases, with 11 bases separating them. The CDR3 reads CASSTGRTSYEQYF. In DNA, the CDR3 is TGTGCCAGCAGCACAGGACGGACCTCCTACGAGCAGTACTTC.

The sample holds many counts of this clonotype. The chain joins TRBV6-4 to TRBJ2-5; D possibly corresponds to TRBD2 (6 bases). This CDR3 spans 13 amino acids. Germline V CDR1 and CDR2: MRHNA, SNTAGT. V was shortened by 3 bases and J by 2 bases, with 7 bases between the two germline ends. The CDR3, as DNA: TGTGCCAGCAGTGAGCGGGAACAAGAGACCCAGTACTTC. Protein product: CASSEREQETQYF.

The genes are TRBV7-9 and TRBJ2-3; the match to TRBD2 covers 12 bases. V dropped 5 bases and J dropped 8; count of bases not matched to a gene: 2. The CDR3 runs 13 residues. CDR1 and CDR2 from the germline V gene are SEHNR and FQNEAQ (reference sequence). For the CDR3, the DNA is TGTGCCAGCAGCGCGACTAGCGGGGGTACGCAGTATTTT. This encodes CASSATSGGTQYF.

The sample holds many counts of this clonotype. The chain carries TRBV20-1 and TRBJ1-2, with unresolved D. The V and J ends lost 4 bases and 8 bases respectively, with 17 bases between them. CDR1 DFQATT and CDR2 SNEGSKA come from the germline V gene (reference sequence). The CDR3 spans 13 residues. In DNA form, the CDR3 reads TGCAGTGCTACAACAGAGATCCTATTGGGCTACACCTTC. Residues: CSATTEILLGYTF.

At least ten counts were recorded for this clonotype. V gene TRBV2 combines with J gene TRBJ2-5; 10 nucleotides match TRBD2. CDR1 and CDR2 (germline): SNHLY, FYNNEI. The CDR3 runs to 16 residues. J gave up 4 bases and V 0 bases, and 5 bases lay outside the gene matches. CDR3 sequence (DNA): TGTGCCAGCAGTGAAGCGGCTAGCGGGAGTGGAGAGACCCAGTACTTC. It encodes CASSEAASGSGETQYF.

This clonotype was seen many times. V and J are TRBV7-9 and TRBJ1-1; TRBD1 agrees at 11 bases. V gave up 5 bases and J gave up 3 bases; unmatched junction bases: 8. The CDR3 is made up of 16 amino acids. Germline CDR1 SEHNR, CDR2 FQNEAQ (reference sequence). The CDR3 region has the DNA TGTGCCAGCAGCCACGGGACAGGGGGGATTTACACTGAAGCTTTCTTT. It specifies CASSHGTGGIYTEAFF.